This T cell receptor beta chain was captured in a study of metastatic and nonmetastatic thyroid tumors. No patient received treatment before thyroid surgery. TCRdb reanalyzed the PCR reads via MiXCR. The top ten clones hold 7% to 9% of a sample with tens of thousands of clones, around 13% of them seen once. There are many counts of this clone. CDR1 and CDR2 from the germline V gene are DFQATT and SNEGSKA (reference sequence). The CDR3 runs 15 residues. V lost 2 bases to trimming and J lost 1 base; unmatched junction nucleotides: 5. The rearrangement uses TRBV20-1 and TRBJ2-5; 9 bases align to TRBD2. The sample consisted of tumor tissue. The source is a female donor with papillary thyroid cancer or a benign thyroid nodule (not recorded which). Some clones in this sample may be carry-over from other donors' samples. CDR3 sequence reads: CSARMTSGLQETQYF. CDR3 bases: TGCAGTGCTAGAATGACTAGCGGCCTCCAAGAGACCCAGTACTTC.